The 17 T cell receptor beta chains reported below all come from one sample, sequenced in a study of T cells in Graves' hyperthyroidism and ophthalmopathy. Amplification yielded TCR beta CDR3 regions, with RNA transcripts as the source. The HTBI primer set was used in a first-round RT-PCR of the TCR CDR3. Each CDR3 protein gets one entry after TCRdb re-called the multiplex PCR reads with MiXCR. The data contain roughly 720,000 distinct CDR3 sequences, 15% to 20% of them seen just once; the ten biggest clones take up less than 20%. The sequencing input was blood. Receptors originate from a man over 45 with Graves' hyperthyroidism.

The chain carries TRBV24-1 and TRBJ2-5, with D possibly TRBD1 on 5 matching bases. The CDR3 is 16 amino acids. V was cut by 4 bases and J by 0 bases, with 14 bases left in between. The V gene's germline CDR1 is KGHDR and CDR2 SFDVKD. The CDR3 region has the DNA TGTGCCACCAGTGACAGGACACGGACGTACCAAGAGACCCAGTACTTC. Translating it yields CATSDRTRTYQETQYF.

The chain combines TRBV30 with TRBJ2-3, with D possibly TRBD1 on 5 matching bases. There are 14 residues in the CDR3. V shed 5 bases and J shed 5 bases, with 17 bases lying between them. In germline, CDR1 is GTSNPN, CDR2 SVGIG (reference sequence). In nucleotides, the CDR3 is TGTGCCTGGGGTACAGGACCCCGAGTAGATACGCAGTATTTT. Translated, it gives CAWGTGPRVDTQYF.

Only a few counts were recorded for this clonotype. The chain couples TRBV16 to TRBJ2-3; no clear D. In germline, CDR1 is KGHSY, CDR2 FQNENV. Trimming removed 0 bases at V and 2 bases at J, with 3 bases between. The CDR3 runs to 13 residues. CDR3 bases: TGTGCCAGCAGCCAATCATACACAGATACGCAGTATTTT. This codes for CASSQSYTDTQYF.

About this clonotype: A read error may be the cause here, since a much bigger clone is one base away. Here the CDR3 reads CASSFHSLGDTEAFF. For the CDR3, the DNA is TGCGCCAGCAGCTTCCATAGCTTGGGGGATACTGAAGCTTTCTTT. V usage is TRBV5-1 and J usage is TRBJ1-1, with D possibly TRBD1 on 5 matching bases. CDR1 SGHRS and CDR2 YFSETQ come from the germline V gene. The CDR3 loop spans 15 amino acids. The V end was cut by 2 bases, the J end by 5 bases, with 16 bases between.

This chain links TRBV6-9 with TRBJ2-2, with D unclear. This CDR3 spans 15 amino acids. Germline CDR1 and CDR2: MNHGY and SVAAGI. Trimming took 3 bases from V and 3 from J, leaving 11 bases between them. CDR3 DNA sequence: TGTGCCAGCAGTTACACCGGTAAAGACACCGGGGAGCTGTTTTTT. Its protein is CASSYTGKDTGELFF.

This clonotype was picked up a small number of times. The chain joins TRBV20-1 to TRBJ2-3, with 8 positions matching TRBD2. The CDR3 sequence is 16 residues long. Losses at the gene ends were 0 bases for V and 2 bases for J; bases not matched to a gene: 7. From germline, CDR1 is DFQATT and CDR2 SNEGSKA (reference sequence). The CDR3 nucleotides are TGCAGTGCTAGAGAGAGGCTAGCGGGCTTCACAGATACGCAGTATTTT. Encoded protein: CSARERLAGFTDTQYF.

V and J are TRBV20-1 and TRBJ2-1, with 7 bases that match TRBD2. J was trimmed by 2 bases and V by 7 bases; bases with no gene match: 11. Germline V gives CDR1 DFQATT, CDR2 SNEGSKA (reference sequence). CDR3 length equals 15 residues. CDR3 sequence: CSGPKAGRTYNEQFF. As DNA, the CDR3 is TGCAGTGGCCCGAAAGCGGGACGGACCTACAATGAGCAGTTCTTC.

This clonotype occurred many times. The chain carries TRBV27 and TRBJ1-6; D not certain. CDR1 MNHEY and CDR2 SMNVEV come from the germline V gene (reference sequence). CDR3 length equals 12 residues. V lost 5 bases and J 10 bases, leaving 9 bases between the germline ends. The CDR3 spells CASSPGRSPLHF. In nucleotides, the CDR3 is TGTGCCAGCAGTCCCGGAAGGTCACCCCTCCACTTT.

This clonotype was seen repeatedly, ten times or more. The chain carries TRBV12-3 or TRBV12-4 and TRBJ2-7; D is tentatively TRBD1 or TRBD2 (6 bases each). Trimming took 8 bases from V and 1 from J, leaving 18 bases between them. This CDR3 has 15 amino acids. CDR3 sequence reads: CASSFSQGTSYEQYF. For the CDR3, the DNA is TGTGCCAGCTCTTTTAGTCAGGGGACTTCCTACGAGCAGTACTTC.

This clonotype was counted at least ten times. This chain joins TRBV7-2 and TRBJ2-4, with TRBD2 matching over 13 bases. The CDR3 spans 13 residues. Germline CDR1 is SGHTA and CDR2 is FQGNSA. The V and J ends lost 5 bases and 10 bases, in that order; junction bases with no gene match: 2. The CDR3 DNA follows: TGTGCCAGCAGCCGGACTAGCGGGAGTATTCAGTACTTC. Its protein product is CASSRTSGSIQYF. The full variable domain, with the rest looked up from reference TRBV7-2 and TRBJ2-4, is GAGVSQSPSNKVTEKGKDVELRCDPISGHTALYWYRQSLGQGLEFLIYFQGNSAPDKSGLPSDRFSAERTGGSVSTLTIQRTQQEDSAVYLCASSRTSGSIQYFGAGTRLSVL.

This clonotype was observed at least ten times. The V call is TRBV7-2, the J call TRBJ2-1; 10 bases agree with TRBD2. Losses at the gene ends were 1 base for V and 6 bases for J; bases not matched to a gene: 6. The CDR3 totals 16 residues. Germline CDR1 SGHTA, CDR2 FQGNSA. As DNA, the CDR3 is TGTGCCAGCAGCTTAGATAGCGGGAGGACAAGCAATGAGCAGTTCTTC. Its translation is CASSLDSGRTSNEQFF.

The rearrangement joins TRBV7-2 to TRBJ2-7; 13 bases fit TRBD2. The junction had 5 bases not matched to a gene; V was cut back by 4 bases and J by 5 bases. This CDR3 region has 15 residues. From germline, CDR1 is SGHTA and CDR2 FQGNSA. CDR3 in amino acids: CASSSRTSGSHEQYF. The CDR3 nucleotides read TGTGCCAGCAGCTCCCGGACTAGCGGGAGCCACGAGCAGTACTTC.

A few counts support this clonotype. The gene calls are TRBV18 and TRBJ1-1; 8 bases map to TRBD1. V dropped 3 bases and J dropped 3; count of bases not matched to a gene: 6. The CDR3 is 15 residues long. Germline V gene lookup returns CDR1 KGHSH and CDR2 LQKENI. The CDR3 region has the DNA TGTGCCAGCTCACCTTTCATACAGGGGGACACTGAAGCTTTCTTT. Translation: CASSPFIQGDTEAFF.

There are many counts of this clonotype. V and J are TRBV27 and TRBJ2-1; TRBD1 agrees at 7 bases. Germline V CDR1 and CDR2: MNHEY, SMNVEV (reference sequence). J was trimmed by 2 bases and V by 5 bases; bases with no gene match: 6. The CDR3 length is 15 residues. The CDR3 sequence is CASSLYRGPYNEQFF. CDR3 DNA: TGTGCCAGCAGTCTATACAGGGGCCCCTACAATGAGCAGTTCTTC.

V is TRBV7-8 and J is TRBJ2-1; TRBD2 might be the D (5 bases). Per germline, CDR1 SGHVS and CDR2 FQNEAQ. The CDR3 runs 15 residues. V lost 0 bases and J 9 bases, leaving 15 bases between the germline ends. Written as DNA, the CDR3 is TGTGCCAGCAGCTTAGCCCGGGGAGCGATGCGTGAGCAGTTCTTC. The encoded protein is CASSLARGAMREQFF.

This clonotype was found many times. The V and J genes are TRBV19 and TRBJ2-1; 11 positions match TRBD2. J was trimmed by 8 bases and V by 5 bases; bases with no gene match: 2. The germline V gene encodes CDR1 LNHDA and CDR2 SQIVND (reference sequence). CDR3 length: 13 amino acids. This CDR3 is CASSLAGGDEQFF. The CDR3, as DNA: TGTGCCAGTAGTCTAGCGGGAGGCGATGAGCAGTTCTTC.

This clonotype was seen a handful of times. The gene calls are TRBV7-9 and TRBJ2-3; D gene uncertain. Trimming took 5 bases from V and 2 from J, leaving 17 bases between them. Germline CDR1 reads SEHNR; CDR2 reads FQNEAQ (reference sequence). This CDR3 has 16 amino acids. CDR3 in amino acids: CASSGIHAQPTDTQYF. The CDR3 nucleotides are TGTGCCAGCAGCGGGATCCACGCGCAACCCACAGATACGCAGTATTTT. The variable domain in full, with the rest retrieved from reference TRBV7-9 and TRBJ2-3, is DTGVSQNPRHKITKRGQNVTFRCDPISEHNRLYWYRQTLGQGPEFLTYFQNEAQLEKSRLLSDRFSAERPKGSFSTLEIQRTEQGDSAMYLCASSGIHAQPTDTQYFGPGTRLTVL.